This T cell receptor (beta chain) stems from a study of blood T cell repertoires in COVID-19. About the study: From the United States, Italy and Spain came samples of acute and convalescent COVID-19.

Per the germline V gene, CDR1 is MNHEY and CDR2 is SVGEGT. The V end lost 2 bases, the J end lost 4 bases, and 15 bases lay between the germline ends. This CDR3 has 16 residues. The repertoire was sequenced with immunoSEQ multiplex PCR; TCRdb's copy has only in-frame clones and lacks some. The sample consists of more than 200,000 clones, about 85% of them appearing once. The J gene is TRBJ1-5, the V gene TRBV6-2 or TRBV6-3; D is undetermined. This sequence was found in a woman aged 45-60 years with COVID-19, enrolled during active disease. The source material was peripheral blood. The CDR3 DNA reads TGTGCCAGCAGTTACGGAGGCTTTGTAGGTAATCAGCCCCAGCATTTT. Translation: CASSYGGFVGNQPQHF.